This T cell receptor beta chain was sequenced during a study of CD8 T cells in ankylosing spondylitis. Germline CDR1 DFQATT, CDR2 SNEGSKA (reference sequence). The length of the CDR3 is 13 residues. Trimming stripped 5 bases from V and 5 bases from J, with 15 bases between. From the 5' RACE reads, TCRdb called clonotypes with MiXCR, one entry per CDR3 protein. The sample contains roughly 230,000 distinct CDR3 sequences, about 10% of which appear only once. This clonotype occurred many times. The TCR sequence derives from a male donor with ankylosing spondylitis or in good health (not recorded which). Source material: blood, either unsorted or a sorted T cell fraction (not recorded which). The rearrangement uses TRBV20-1 and TRBJ2-5; TRBD1 or TRBD2 may be the D gene (5 bases each). The CDR3 is CSASGPPKETQYF. CDR3 in DNA: TGCAGTGCTTCGGGGCCTCCAAAGGAGACCCAGTACTTC.